Listed here are 28 T cell receptor beta chains from one sample, sequenced in a study of T cell changes during pregnancy in multiple sclerosis. Clones were read by immunoSEQ multiplex PCR, and TCRdb kept only the in-frame ones, dropping some. Here the sample spans about 93,000 clones, around 92% being singletons. Specimen: peripheral blood, collected after pregnancy. Source of these receptors: a female donor with multiple sclerosis, enrolled in a pregnancy study.

The chain has TRBV19 and TRBJ1-5; D is ambiguous. The germline V gene has CDR1 LNHDA and CDR2 SQIVND (reference sequence). The length of the CDR3 is 14 residues. V lost 4 bases and J 1 base, leaving 8 bases between the germline ends. Here the CDR3 reads CASSNRSSNQPQHF. The CDR3 DNA reads TGTGCCAGTAGTAACCGGAGCAGCAATCAGCCCCAGCATTTT. Filled out from reference TRBV19 and TRBJ1-5, the complete variable domain reads DGGITQSPKYLFRKEGQNVTLSCEQNLNHDAMYWYRQDPGQGLRLIYYSQIVNDFQKGDIAEGYSVSREKKESFPLTVTSAQKNPTAFYLCASSNRSSNQPQHFGDGTRLSIL.

This clone was picked up a small number of times. The chain links TRBV2 to TRBJ1-5; 9 bases fit TRBD1. The germline V gene encodes CDR1 SNHLY and CDR2 FYNNEI. The CDR3 spans 14 residues. V lost 3 bases, J lost 7 bases, and 4 bases stayed unmatched. The CDR3 loop reads CASSEGDRAQPQHF. DNA for the CDR3: TGTGCCAGCAGTGAGGGGGACAGGGCGCAGCCCCAGCATTTT.

The V gene is TRBV6-5, the J gene TRBJ1-2, with TRBD1 identical over 7 bases. Germline CDR1 is MNHEY and CDR2 is SVGAGI. This CDR3 contains 14 residues. With V trimmed by 0 bases and J by 7 bases, 5 bases remained unmatched. The DNA for the CDR3 is TGTGCCAGCAGTTACTCGCTAGGGGGCCGTGGCTACACCTTC. It codes for CASSYSLGGRGYTF.

The chain recombines TRBV10-1 with TRBJ1-2; 9 nucleotides line up with TRBD1. Per the germline V gene, CDR1 is WNHNN and CDR2 is SYGVQD (reference sequence). Trimming cost V 4 bases and J 4 bases; bases outside gene matches: 16. The CDR3 runs 18 residues. The CDR3 reads CASSALPGQGFGGYGYTF. The CDR3 DNA sequence: TGCGCCAGCAGTGCTCTCCCGGGACAGGGTTTCGGGGGCTATGGCTACACCTTC.

This clone has a single count. The chain carries TRBV7-9 and TRBJ1-5; D remains unclear. The CDR3 spans 12 residues. V was shortened by 5 bases and J by 10 bases, with 12 bases between the two germline ends. The germline gives CDR1 SEHNR, CDR2 FQNEAQ (reference sequence). As DNA, the CDR3 is TGTGCCAGCAGCATCCCCGGCGGACCCCAGCATTTT. The encoded protein is CASSIPGGPQHF.

V is TRBV6-7 and J is TRBJ2-3; TRBD2 aligns across 11 bases. TRBV6-7 is an ORF for which the function is uncertain. After removal of 4 bases from V and 0 bases from J, the junction contained 3 bases not matched to a gene. The CDR3 is 16 amino acids. The CDR3 nucleotides are TGTGCCAGCAGTTTTACTAGCGGGAGTAGCACAGATACGCAGTATTTT. This translates into CASSFTSGSSTDTQYF.

V is TRBV4-1 and J is TRBJ2-5, with 7 positions matching TRBD1. The CDR3 runs to 15 residues. The V segment lost 2 bases and the J segment 5 bases; nucleotides outside the gene matches: 8. Germline V lookup: CDR1 MGHRA, CDR2 YSYEKL. DNA of the CDR3: TGCGCCAGCAGCCAACTACAGGGGTTAGGGGAGACCCAGTACTTC. Amino acid sequence: CASSQLQGLGETQYF.

The V gene is TRBV5-1, the J gene TRBJ1-4, with D unclear. The CDR3 covers 15 residues. Germline V lookup: CDR1 SGHRS, CDR2 YFSETQ. Trimming removed 7 bases at V and 2 bases at J, with 15 bases between. The CDR3 DNA is TGCGCCAGCGGTCCCCTAGGAGCGACTAATGAAAAACTGTTTTTT. Translated, it gives CASGPLGATNEKLFF.

The gene calls are TRBV25-1 and TRBJ2-3; TRBD1 is a possible D gene (6 bases). Trimming left V 1 base short and J 6 bases short, with 14 bases between. Germline loops: CDR1 MGHDK, CDR2 SYGVNS. The CDR3 is 15 residues long. As DNA, the CDR3 is TGTGCCAGCAGTGAATGGCAGAACAGGGCCGATACGCAGTATTTT. It translates to CASSEWQNRADTQYF.

The chain is built from TRBV2 and TRBJ2-7, with D maybe TRBD2 (6 bases). Germline CDR1 is SNHLY and CDR2 is FYNNEI. The CDR3 covers 13 residues. Trimming removed 7 bases at V and 1 base at J, with 11 bases between. The CDR3 sequence: CASNRDWSYEQYF. In nucleotides, the CDR3 is TGTGCCAGCAACCGGGACTGGTCCTACGAGCAGTACTTC.

V usage is TRBV2 and J usage is TRBJ2-3, with a tentative D call TRBD2 (5 bases). Looked up from germline, CDR1 is SNHLY and CDR2 is FYNNEI. The CDR3 extends over 13 amino acids. Trimming stripped 7 bases from V and 5 bases from J, with 13 bases between. CDR3: CASIPLEGDTQYF. CDR3 sequence (DNA): TGTGCCAGCATTCCATTAGAGGGAGATACGCAGTATTTT.

The V and J genes are TRBV7-9 and TRBJ1-2; no clear D. Germline loops: CDR1 SEHNR, CDR2 FQNEAQ (reference sequence). This CDR3 has 13 residues. The V end was cut by 5 bases, the J end by 4 bases, with 11 bases between. DNA for the CDR3: TGTGCCAGCAGCCAGGACGCGGGCTATGGCTACACCTTC. Translation gives CASSQDAGYGYTF.

The chain has TRBV12-5 and TRBJ2-3, with 8 bases that match TRBD1. There are 14 residues in the CDR3. V gave up 4 bases and J gave up 10 bases; unmatched junction bases: 10. Germline V CDR1 and CDR2: LGHNT, FRNRAP. As DNA, the CDR3 is TGTGCTAGTGGTTACTCAGGGGGCCGAGGGGCGCAGTATTTT. As protein: CASGYSGGRGAQYF.

The chain links TRBV7-8 to TRBJ1-1, with D perhaps matching TRBD1 (5 bases). There are 13 residues in the CDR3. In germline, CDR1 is SGHVS, CDR2 FQNEAQ. V was clipped by 1 base and J by 7 bases, with 10 bases between them. CDR3 loop: CASSLDGGGEAFF. CDR3 coding DNA: TGTGCCAGCAGCTTAGACGGCGGGGGTGAAGCTTTCTTT.

This clone is a singleton in its sample. This sequence joins TRBV5-6 and TRBJ1-5; D may be TRBD1 (6 bases). V lost 3 bases and J 2 bases, leaving 6 bases between the germline ends. CDR1 is SGHDT and CDR2 is YYEEEE in the germline V gene. The CDR3 is made up of 13 amino acids. The CDR3 loop is CASSSGGNQPQHF. In DNA form, the CDR3 reads TGTGCCAGCAGCTCAGGGGGCAATCAGCCCCAGCATTTT.

V and J are TRBV7-9 and TRBJ2-1; the match to TRBD1 covers 8 bases. Germline V gene sequence: CDR1 SEHNR, CDR2 FQNEAQ (reference sequence). This CDR3 is built from 13 residues. V shed 6 bases, J shed 15 bases, and the junction held 13 bases outside the gene matches. CDR3 sequence (DNA): TGTGCCAGCAGTTCAACGGACAGGGTCGTAGGGTTCTTC. Translating it yields CASSSTDRVVGFF. Drawing the rest from reference TRBV7-9 and TRBJ2-1, the complete variable domain is DTGVSQNPRHKITKRGQNVTFRCDPISEHNRLYWYRQTLGQGPEFLTYFQNEAQLEKSRLLSDRFSAERPKGSFSTLEIQRTEQGDSAMYLCASSSTDRVVGFFGPGTRLTVL.

This chain uses TRBV6-1 with TRBJ1-1; possible D gene TRBD1, 5 bases. This CDR3 region has 12 residues. CDR1 and CDR2 from the germline V gene are MNHNS and SASEGT. The ends were cut back, 6 bases at V and 3 bases at J, with 8 bases in the middle. CDR3 residues: CASSGTYTEAFF. CDR3 nucleotides: TGTGCCAGCAGCGGGACTTACACTGAAGCTTTCTTT.

V usage is TRBV7-3 and J usage is TRBJ2-5; the D gene is possibly TRBD2 (6 bases). Germline lookup yields CDR1 SGHTA and CDR2 FQGTGA. The V and J ends lost 2 bases and 4 bases respectively, with 8 bases between them. CDR3 length equals 13 residues. The CDR3: CASSLARGETQYF. For the CDR3, the DNA is TGTGCCAGCAGCTTAGCGCGGGGAGAGACCCAGTACTTC.

This clone is a singleton in its sample. Additional DNA sequences in this sample encode the identical CDR3. The gene calls are TRBV18 and TRBJ1-5; D may be TRBD1 (5 bases). Per the germline V gene, CDR1 is KGHSH and CDR2 is LQKENI. With 3 bases removed from V and 2 bases from J, the gap between germline ends came to 8 bases. The CDR3 is 14 amino acids. The CDR3 is CASSPGQGNQPQHF. CDR3 nucleotide sequence: TGTGCCAGCTCACCCGGACAAGGCAATCAGCCCCAGCATTTT. Full variable domain (outside the CDR3, taken from reference TRBV18 and TRBJ1-5): NAGVMQNPRHLVRRRGQEARLRCSPMKGHSHVYWYRQLPEEGLKFMVYLQKENIIDESGMPKERFSAEFPKEGPSILRIQQVVRGDSAAYFCASSPGQGNQPQHFGDGTRLSIL.

The chain uses TRBV7-9 and TRBJ2-7; possible D gene TRBD1, 5 bases. There are 13 residues in the CDR3. Germline V gene data show CDR1 as SEHNR and CDR2 as FQNEAQ (reference sequence). V was clipped by 5 bases and J by 3 bases, with 11 bases between them. Written as DNA, the CDR3 is TGTGCCAGCAGCCCAGATGACAGCTACGAGCAGTACTTC. The encoded protein is CASSPDDSYEQYF.

The chain uses TRBV29-1 and TRBJ2-7, with TRBD1 as a possible D gene (5 bases). Trimming pared 4 bases from V and 5 bases from J, leaving 12 bases between. The CDR3 covers 12 residues. Germline CDR1 is SQVTM and CDR2 is ANQGSEA. The CDR3 loop is CSVARRVHEQYF. The CDR3 DNA sequence: TGCAGCGTTGCGCGCAGGGTACACGAGCAGTACTTC.

The chain combines TRBV6-4 with TRBJ1-1; 8 bases align to TRBD1. Per the germline V gene, CDR1 is MRHNA and CDR2 is SNTAGT. This CDR3 is built from 12 residues. The V gene end was trimmed by 5 bases and the J gene end by 7 bases; junction bases not matched to a gene: 3. As DNA, the CDR3 is TGTGCCAGCAGTCAGGGGGCGGGTGAAGCTTTCTTT. This translates into CASSQGAGEAFF.

V and J are TRBV7-9 and TRBJ2-6; the D is unclear. The CDR3 loop spans 15 amino acids. V dropped 1 base and J dropped 5 bases, with 9 bases sitting between them. The germline V gene has CDR1 SEHNR and CDR2 FQNEAQ (reference sequence). CDR3 nucleotides: TGTGCCAGCAGCTTAGAGGTTGACTGGGCCAACGTCCTGACTTTC. This gives the protein CASSLEVDWANVLTF.

This clone appeared a single time. CDR3 amino acids: CASSLGRREGRPDTQYF. The CDR3 DNA reads as TGCGCCAGCAGCTTGGGTCGGCGGGAGGGCCGGCCAGATACGCAGTATTTT. The chain employs TRBV5-1 and TRBJ2-3; TRBD2 agrees at 9 bases. CDR3 length: 17 residues. The V gene's germline CDR1 is SGHRS and CDR2 YFSETQ. Trimming at V came to 0 bases and at J to 4 bases, leaving 9 bases not matched to a gene.

The chain links TRBV7-9 to TRBJ1-1; no firm D call. The CDR3 spans 14 residues. CDR1 is SEHNR and CDR2 is FQNEAQ in the germline V gene (reference sequence). The V end lost 0 bases, the J end lost 8 bases, and 13 bases lay between the germline ends. CDR3 residues: CASSLAVAAAEAFF. The CDR3 nucleotides read TGTGCCAGCAGCTTAGCCGTGGCTGCTGCCGAAGCTTTCTTT.

The J gene is TRBJ2-6, the V gene TRBV7-3, with D maybe TRBD2 (5 bases). V dropped 1 base and J dropped 2 bases, with 6 bases sitting between them. Germline lookup yields CDR1 SGHTA and CDR2 FQGTGA. CDR3 length: 15 amino acids. CDR3 in DNA: TGTGCCAGCAGCTTAAGAGGGCCTGGGGCCAACGTCCTGACTTTC. It is translated as CASSLRGPGANVLTF.

This rearrangement joins TRBV30 to TRBJ2-7; 11 bases match TRBD1. The CDR3 sequence is 18 residues long. J lost 3 bases, V lost 4 bases, and 17 bases had no gene match. Per the germline V gene, CDR1 is GTSNPN and CDR2 is SVGIG (reference sequence). The CDR3 loop is CAWTLRGTGGEPSYEQYF. As DNA, the CDR3 is TGTGCCTGGACCCTGAGGGGGACAGGGGGTGAACCCAGCTACGAGCAGTACTTC.

Notes on this clone: Within the sample, other DNA sequences also encode this same CDR3. The V gene is TRBV5-1, the J gene TRBJ1-1; 7 bases agree with TRBD1. Germline lookup yields CDR1 SGHRS and CDR2 YFSETQ. CDR3 length: 13 residues. Losses at the gene ends were 7 bases for V and 0 bases for J; bases not matched to a gene: 3. The CDR3 DNA reads TGCGCCAGCTCGGGACAGATGAACACTGAAGCTTTCTTT. Its protein product is CASSGQMNTEAFF.